These 9 T cell receptor beta chains came from one sample sequenced in a study of blood T cells in healthy people across ages. Using a J-beta primer mix together with a sample-barcoded 5' primer, a second PCR was run for about 7 to 12 cycles. TCRdb recomputed calls from the 5' RACE reads with MiXCR, one row per CDR3 protein. The repertoire holds over 500,000 distinct CDR3 sequences, with approximately 52% as singletons. Source material: blood. These receptors originate from a woman of 80 years or more in good health.

The chain joins TRBV20-1 to TRBJ1-5; 7 nucleotides line up with TRBD1. V trimming: 0 bases; J trimming: 4 bases; junction bases outside the gene matches: 3. This CDR3 has 14 residues. Germline loops: CDR1 DFQATT, CDR2 SNEGSKA (reference sequence). The CDR3 DNA follows: TGCAGTGCTAGAGAGACAGGGTCAAATCAGCCCCAGCATTTT. It codes for CSARETGSNQPQHF.

This chain uses TRBV4-1 with TRBJ2-4; no clear D. The ends were cut back, 0 bases at V and 0 bases at J, with 12 bases in the middle. This CDR3 has 17 residues. The germline gives CDR1 MGHRA, CDR2 YSYEKL. The CDR3 region is CASSQDMGSIAKNIQYF. CDR3 sequence (DNA): TGCGCCAGCAGCCAAGATATGGGGTCTATAGCCAAAAACATTCAGTACTTC.

This chain uses TRBV7-9 with TRBJ2-1; possible D gene TRBD1, 6 bases. Germline CDR1 is SEHNR and CDR2 is FQNEAQ (reference sequence). Trimming took off 4 bases at V and 2 bases at J, with 12 bases between the two ends. This CDR3 region has 15 residues. As DNA, the CDR3 is TGTGCCAGCAGCTGGCGACAGGACCCCTACAATGAGCAGTTCTTC. Translated: CASSWRQDPYNEQFF.

This clonotype occurred many times. J is TRBJ2-1 and V is TRBV5-1, with 11 bases aligning to TRBD2. The ends lost 8 bases at V and 4 bases at J; junction bases unmatched: 5. Germline loops: CDR1 SGHRS, CDR2 YFSETQ. The CDR3 totals 14 residues. The CDR3 nucleotides read TGCGCCAGTTTCGGGACTAGCGGTTACAATGAGCAGTTCTTC. Encoded protein: CASFGTSGYNEQFF. Based on the CDR3 plus reference TRBV5-1 and TRBJ2-1, the full variable domain is KAGVTQTPRYLIKTRGQQVTLSCSPISGHRSVSWYQQTPGQGLQFLFEYFSETQRNKGNFPGRFSGRQFSNSRSEMNVSTLELGDSALYLCASFGTSGYNEQFFGPGTRLTVL.

The chain has TRBV11-2 and TRBJ2-3, with a weak D call TRBD2 (5 bases). This CDR3 is 14 amino acids long. The V end lost 0 bases, the J end lost 3 bases, and 7 bases lay between the germline ends. The germline gives CDR1 SGHAT, CDR2 FQNNGV. CDR3 sequence reads: CASSLDPGTDTQYF. As DNA, the CDR3 is TGTGCCAGCAGCTTAGATCCGGGGACAGATACGCAGTATTTT.

Points on this clonotype: This sequence may be a read error, since a much larger clone differs from it by one base. The gene calls are TRBV5-4 and TRBJ2-1; D ambiguous. The J call is doubtful: the DNA matches TRBJ2-7 better. The germline V gene has CDR1 SGHNT and CDR2 YYREEE (reference sequence). The CDR3 is made up of 12 amino acids. Written as DNA, the CDR3 is TGTGCCAGCAGCCCCGGAGACAATGAGCAGTACTTC. It is translated as CASSPGDNEQYF.

The chain links TRBV2 to TRBJ1-1; no clear D gene. V lost 0 bases, J lost 5 bases, and 7 bases lay in between. Germline CDR1 reads SNHLY; CDR2 reads FYNNEI. CDR3 length: 13 residues. CDR3 loop: CASSEARDTEAFF. Here the CDR3 DNA reads TGTGCCAGCAGTGAAGCGCGGGATACTGAAGCTTTCTTT.

For this clonotype: This clone may be a read error of a much larger clone one base away. This rearrangement joins TRBV21-1 to TRBJ2-1; the table calls TRBD1, which could not be checked here. TRBV21-1 counts as a pseudogene. This CDR3 contains 16 residues. CDR3 in DNA: TGTGCCAGCAGCACCGGGACAGGGAGAGGTTGGGAGACCCAGTTCTTC. Protein product: CASSTGTGRGWETQFF.

This clonotype came up a few times. V usage is TRBV27 and J usage is TRBJ2-7, with TRBD2 identical over 14 bases. The CDR3 is made up of 14 amino acids. With 5 bases clipped from V and 6 bases from J, the junction kept 3 bases outside the gene matches. Germline V gene lookup returns CDR1 MNHEY and CDR2 SMNVEV (reference sequence). CDR3 coding DNA: TGTGCCAGCAGTCGGACTAGCGGGAGGAGCGAGCAGTACTTC. Protein product: CASSRTSGRSEQYF.